This T cell receptor (beta chain) was retrieved from a study of beta chain features in type 1 diabetes. As for this clone: Its antigen is not known. Germline is not matched at one junction end, which may reflect a read error. Other DNA sequences in this sample translate to the same CDR3.

Findings and caveats of the study: When Type 1 diabetes patients were examined, their TCRB CDR3s proved moderately but significantly shorter in all four CD4+ subsets.

Looked up from germline, CDR1 is MGHDK and CDR2 is SYGVNS. This CDR3 has 16 amino acids. Expressed TCRB transcripts were sequenced, since all the RNA that had been isolated was reverse transcribed. This table comes from immunoSEQ multiplex PCR, and its TCRdb copy is limited to in-frame clones, with some not included. The repertoire holds 500,000 to 850,000 clones, over 13% seen once, with 0.04% in the top ten. Over 95% purity was reached by all sorted populations. Sequences were obtained from naive CD4+ T cells from blood. This chain connects TRBV25-1 to TRBJ2-7, with 7 bases fitting TRBD2. The clonotype originates from a man younger than 35 with type 1 diabetes. This chain's CDR3 is CASSEIGAGKGLEQYF. The CDR3 bases are TGTGCTAGCAGTGAGATCGGAGCGGGAAAGGGGCTCGAGCAGTACTTC.